This T cell receptor beta chain was documented in a study of blood T cell repertoires in COVID-19. Study details: The United States, Italy and Spain provided the acute and convalescent COVID-19 samples. The cDNA or gDNA used as material had been derived from T cells, B-cell-depleted T cells, or PBMCs.

With 3 bases clipped from V and 4 bases from J, the junction kept 8 bases outside the gene matches. The CDR3 consists of 16 residues. Germline V gene lookup returns CDR1 KGHSH and CDR2 LQKENI. In the original workflow: The authors estimated nucleated cell counts from reference gene primer amplification. Some clones are missing from TCRdb's copy, which holds only in-frame ones; the method was immunoSEQ multiplex PCR. The V and J calls and clone size are taken from that table; D and trimming were inferred from the DNA. Among around 160,000 clones listed, approximately 78% were seen once. Sequenced input: peripheral blood. This chain uses TRBV18 with TRBJ2-3; 9 nucleotides agree with TRBD1. The receptor was isolated from a human donor with acute or convalescent COVID-19. The donor label of this sample is uncertain. CDR3 residues: CASSPGGQGLADTQYF. The CDR3 bases are TGTGCCAGCTCACCCGGGGGACAGGGACTCGCAGATACGCAGTATTTT. Supplemented by reference TRBV18 and TRBJ2-3, the full variable domain reads NAGVMQNPRHLVRRRGQEARLRCSPMKGHSHVYWYRQLPEEGLKFMVYLQKENIIDESGMPKERFSAEFPKEGPSILRIQQVVRGDSAAYFCASSPGGQGLADTQYFGPGTRLTVL.